These 14 T cell receptor beta chains originate from one sample sequenced in a study of vaccination and CD4 T cells after COVID-19. Their cognate antigens are unknown. Scientists ran DNA taken from cultured CD4+ T cells through the Oncomine TCR Beta short-read assay for sequencing. MiXCR was run by TCRdb on the PCR reads, yielding one entry per CDR3 protein. The sample gives about 15,000 distinct CDR3 sequences, 70% to 75% of which show up once; roughly 18% is in the top ten. Treatment: approximately 9-day PBMC culture with coronavirus spike peptide pools or control peptides (ViraFEST assay). The sequenced sample consisted of CD4+ T cells from blood, cultured in vitro. These receptors all come from a human donor who had recovered from COVID-19.

This chain uses TRBV27 with TRBJ1-1; D might be TRBD1 (5 bases). Germline CDR1 reads MNHEY; CDR2 reads SMNVEV (reference sequence). Trimming cost V 3 bases and J 3 bases, with 14 bases left between them. There are 15 residues in the CDR3. CDR3 DNA sequence: TGTGCCAGCAGTTTGATCGGGGGAGGGTACACTGAAGCTTTCTTT. It encodes CASSLIGGGYTEAFF.

This clonotype occurred a few times. The chain has TRBV24-1 and TRBJ2-1; 10 nucleotides match TRBD2. CDR3 length: 13 amino acids. The junction had 3 bases not matched to a gene; V was cut back by 4 bases and J by 10 bases. Germline V gene data show CDR1 as KGHDR and CDR2 as SFDVKD. The CDR3 nucleotides read TGTGCCACCAGTGACGAACTAGCGGGAGAGCAGTTCTTC. Translation gives CATSDELAGEQFF.

The chain combines TRBV6-2 or TRBV6-3 with TRBJ2-5; 8 bases map to TRBD1. Germline-derived CDR1 and CDR2 are MNHEY and SVGEGT. V shed 2 bases, J shed 5 bases, and the junction held 10 bases outside the gene matches. The CDR3 is 16 amino acids. This chain's CDR3 is CASSYLGQGGLETQYF. The DNA of the CDR3 is TGTGCCAGCAGTTACCTCGGACAGGGTGGTTTGGAGACCCAGTACTTC.

This clonotype has more than one count but fewer than ten. The J gene is TRBJ1-2, the V gene TRBV6-5, with TRBD1 as a possible D gene (5 bases). The germline CDR1 and CDR2 sequences are MNHEY and SVGAGI. This CDR3 has 17 amino acids. Trimming stripped 1 base from V and 7 bases from J, with 22 bases between. CDR3: CASSYFTSDSPRGGYTF. The CDR3 nucleotides read TGTGCCAGCAGTTACTTTACCTCCGACAGCCCCCGGGGTGGCTACACCTTC.

Only one count was recorded for this clonotype. The rearrangement joins TRBV5-1 to TRBJ2-7; tentative D call: TRBD1 (6 bases). This CDR3 has 16 residues. Germline CDR1 and CDR2: SGHRS and YFSETQ. V shed 1 base and J shed 0 bases, with 14 bases lying between them. CDR3 DNA: TGCGCCAGCAGCTTGCCCCTCACAGGGACCTCCTACGAGCAGTACTTC. Residues: CASSLPLTGTSYEQYF.

This chain links TRBV19 with TRBJ1-2; no definite D call. This CDR3 comprises 14 residues. V was trimmed by 10 bases and J by 7 bases, leaving 22 bases between them. Germline loops: CDR1 LNHDA, CDR2 SQIVND (reference sequence). The CDR3 bases are TGTGCCATTACTCTACCTGGCGGAGGCGGTGGCTACACCTTC. It yields the protein CAITLPGGGGGYTF. The variable domain in full, completed from reference TRBV19 and TRBJ1-2, reads DGGITQSPKYLFRKEGQNVTLSCEQNLNHDAMYWYRQDPGQGLRLIYYSQIVNDFQKGDIAEGYSVSREKKESFPLTVTSAQKNPTAFYLCAITLPGGGGGYTFGSGTRLTVV.

The chain combines TRBV19 with TRBJ1-5; 8 bases fit TRBD1. Unmatched junction bases numbered 2, after V lost 6 bases and J lost 1 base. Looked up from germline, CDR1 is LNHDA and CDR2 is SQIVND (reference sequence). The CDR3 is made up of 14 amino acids. CDR3: CASRDRGSNQPQHF. CDR3 DNA sequence: TGTGCCAGTAGAGACAGGGGAAGCAATCAGCCCCAGCATTTT.

The rearrangement uses TRBV6-2 or TRBV6-3 and TRBJ1-2, with 12 bases identical to TRBD1. Germline V gives CDR1 MNHEY, CDR2 SVGEGT. Trimming took 5 bases from V and 4 from J; bases not matched to a gene: 5. The CDR3 has 15 residues. CDR3 sequence (DNA): TGTGCCAGCAGTCGTCCGGGACAGGGGGCCTATGGCTACACCTTC. Translation: CASSRPGQGAYGYTF.

The rearrangement joins TRBV12-3 or TRBV12-4 to TRBJ1-5; no firm D call. The ends were cut back, 6 bases at V and 4 bases at J, with 10 bases in the middle. The CDR3 runs to 13 residues. The CDR3 coding sequence is TGTGCCAGCAGCTACTCCAGAAATCAGCCCCAGCATTTT. Translated, it gives CASSYSRNQPQHF.

This clonotype was observed a handful of times. J is TRBJ1-1 and V is TRBV7-2, with unresolved D. The CDR3 length is 13 residues. The V end lost 2 bases, the J end lost 3 bases, and 7 bases lay between the germline ends. The germline V gene encodes CDR1 SGHTA and CDR2 FQGNSA. CDR3 protein: CASSLMGYTEAFF. The CDR3 bases are TGTGCCAGCAGCTTAATGGGTTACACTGAAGCTTTCTTT.

The chain recombines TRBV4-3 with TRBJ2-7, with 7 bases that match TRBD1. The ends lost 3 bases at V and 3 bases at J; junction bases unmatched: 11. This CDR3 contains 16 residues. The germline V gene has CDR1 LGHNA and CDR2 YSLEER. CDR3 in DNA: TGCGCCAGCAGCCAGTTTAAGGGGGCGTATATCTACGAGCAGTACTTC. Its protein product is CASSQFKGAYIYEQYF.

The rearrangement links TRBV28 to TRBJ1-2, with D perhaps TRBD1 (5 bases). V lost 1 base, J lost 8 bases, and 8 bases lay in between. The CDR3 length is 12 residues. In germline, CDR1 is MDHEN, CDR2 SYDVKM. CDR3: CASSLSWGGYTF. The CDR3 DNA reads TGTGCCAGCAGTTTATCATGGGGGGGCTACACCTTC.

This sequence joins TRBV7-9 and TRBJ1-5; maybe TRBD1 (5 bases). There are 16 residues in the CDR3. Germline V gene lookup returns CDR1 SEHNR and CDR2 FQNEAQ (reference sequence). V lost 6 bases and J 4 bases, leaving 19 bases between the germline ends. The CDR3 loop reads CASSPGRGPTNQPQHF. The CDR3 DNA reads TGTGCCAGCAGTCCGGGTCGGGGACCGACTAATCAGCCCCAGCATTTT.

V usage is TRBV29-1 and J usage is TRBJ1-2; no clear D gene. The germline V gene has CDR1 SQVTM and CDR2 ANQGSEA. Deletions cut 6 bases from V and 6 bases from J, with 11 bases between. The CDR3 contains 11 residues. CDR3 sequence: CSVLKVDGYTF. The CDR3 nucleotides are TGCAGCGTGTTAAAAGTGGATGGCTACACCTTC.